A selection of T cell receptor beta chains follows, all from one sample in a study of CD8+ T cells in alopecia areata. Repertoires were generated with immunoSEQ multiplex PCR, while TCRdb's copy carries only in-frame clones and drops some. The sample yields around 160,000 clones, 50% to 65% seen once. The sequencing used CD4+ T cells sorted from blood, collected at week 24, from a patient treated with tofacitinib. The receptors here all came from a human donor with alopecia areata. Each CDR3 is given with its conserved first and last residue. The order of the fields is clone size, D gene, CDR3 length, J gene, V gene, CDR3 protein, CDR3 DNA. The D gene is left open where the match is weak. Size tells how often a clone was seen (once, few, many) or the class of an expanded clone, and some rows leave it out.

>few|-|15|TRBJ2-7|TRBV5-6
CASSSSGRWTYEQYF
TGTGCCAGCAGCTCGTCAGGGCGCTGGACCTACGAGCAGTACTTC
>-|-|16|TRBJ1-6|TRBV7-9
CASSLPQSSYNSPLHF
TGTGCCAGCAGCTTACCCCAAAGCTCCTATAATTCACCCCTCCACTTT
>-|TRBD2|16|TRBJ2-1|TRBV6-1
CASSESRGGMRNEQFF
TGTGCCAGCAGTGAGTCGCGGGGGGGCATGAGGAATGAGCAGTTCTTC
>few|-|13|TRBJ1-2|TRBV6-1
CASTFGAAYGYTF
TGTGCCAGCACCTTCGGGGCAGCTTATGGCTACACCTTC
>-|TRBD2|15|TRBJ2-2|TRBV6-5
CASRRDYSNTGELFF
TGTGCCAGCAGAAGGGACTACTCAAACACCGGGGAGCTGTTTTTT
>-|-|17|TRBJ2-6|TRBV27
CASSPGQWSSGANVLTF
TGTGCCAGCAGCCCAGGACAGTGGTCCTCTGGGGCCAACGTCCTGACTTTC
>few|-|15|TRBJ1-2|TRBV29-1
CSVGGTGQHNYGYTF
TGCAGCGTTGGTGGCACAGGCCAGCATAACTATGGCTACACCTTC
>-|-|14|TRBJ2-3|TRBV29-1
CSVDRRGSTDTQYF
TGCAGCGTTGATCGGAGGGGAAGCACAGATACGCAGTATTTT
>-|-|13|TRBJ2-5|TRBV5-1
CASSATIQETQYF
TGCGCCAGCAGCGCAACCATCCAAGAGACCCAGTACTTC
>-|TRBD1|13|TRBJ2-7|TRBV29-1
CSAWGTGINEQYF
TGCAGCGCCTGGGGGACAGGGATCAACGAGCAGTACTTC
>many|-|14|TRBJ2-5|TRBV5-8
CASSPRTVPETQYF
TGTGCCAGCAGCCCCCGGACAGTCCCAGAGACCCAGTACTTC
>-|-|13|TRBJ2-7|TRBV29-1
CSVSGSPTYEQYF
TGCAGCGTCTCCGGGTCCCCTACCTACGAGCAGTACTTC
>-|TRBD2|13|TRBJ2-3|TRBV5-1
CATRGGTTDTQYF
TGCGCCACTCGCGGGGGGACCACAGATACGCAGTATTTT
>-|-|14|TRBJ2-5|TRBV7-2
CASSLSSGRETQYF
TGTGCCAGCAGCTTAAGTAGCGGACGAGAGACCCAGTACTTC
>few|-|14|TRBJ2-5|TRBV4-1
CASSQVGGPETQYF
TGTGCCAGCAGCCAAGTCGGGGGGCCAGAGACCCAGTACTTC
>-|-|13|TRBJ2-7|TRBV7-6
CASSFQGSGEQYF
TGTGCCAGCAGCTTTCAGGGGAGCGGCGAGCAGTACTTC
>once|-|12|TRBJ2-5|TRBV15
CATSRDTGTQYF
TGTGCCACCAGCAGAGATACGGGGACCCAGTACTTC
>-|-|12|TRBJ2-3|TRBV7-2
CASSPSGDTQYF
TGTGCCAGCAGCCCGAGCGGAGATACGCAGTATTTT
>-|-|14|TRBJ2-5|TRBV7-9
CASSLYASSETQYF
TGTGCCAGCAGCCTTTATGCCAGCTCCGAGACCCAGTACTTC
>-|-|12|TRBJ2-7|TRBV5-1
CASSGVGYEQYF
TGCGCCAGCAGCGGGGTGGGTTACGAGCAGTACTTC
>-|-|13|TRBJ1-1|TRBV5-1
CASSTLMNTEAFF
TGCGCCAGCAGCACGCTAATGAACACTGAAGCTTTCTTT
>-|-|15|TRBJ1-5|TRBV30
CAWSVSTGINQPQHF
TGTGCCTGGAGTGTTTCTACAGGGATAAATCAGCCCCAGCATTTT
>few|TRBD1|13|TRBJ2-5|TRBV29-1
CSGATGGGETQYF
TGCAGCGGCGCGACAGGGGGTGGAGAGACCCAGTACTTC
>-|-|15|TRBJ1-4|TRBV15
CATSRGSGRNEKLFF
TGTGCCACCAGCAGAGGGTCGGGACGTAATGAAAAACTGTTTTTT
>-|TRBD1|15|TRBJ1-4|TRBV30
CAWSYQGQGNEKLFF
TGTGCCTGGAGTTACCAGGGACAGGGGAATGAAAAACTGTTTTTT
>once|-|13|TRBJ2-5|TRBV29-1
CSVEGDVGETQYF
TGCAGCGTTGAAGGTGACGTGGGGGAGACCCAGTACTTC
>-|-|15|TRBJ1-4|TRBV4-1
CASSQQTGANEKLFF
TGCGCCAGCAGCCAACAGACAGGCGCTAATGAAAAACTGTTTTTT
>-|TRBD1|15|TRBJ2-1|TRBV6-4
CASSDSRTGGNEQFF
TGTGCCAGCAGTGACTCTAGGACAGGGGGCAATGAGCAGTTCTTC